This TCR beta chain was documented in a study of cytomegalovirus exposure and HLA in healthy donors. General study findings and limits: There were a few CMV-associated chains whose specificity for CMV antigens was confirmed in vitro. It was in a later analysis that TCR association rates were seen to vary by HLA locus, highest for DRB1 and lowest for HLA-C.

In regard to this clone: Its antigen remains unidentified.

V gave up 0 bases and J gave up 3 bases, with 15 bases separating them. The CDR3 extends over 16 amino acids. The germline V gene has CDR1 MNHEY and CDR2 SVGAGI. The PCR made use of 60 Vbeta and 13 Jbeta primers. Original methodology: About 11 million of the roughly 80 million unique TCR beta chains counted in a later analysis were shared. Measured with immunoSEQ multiplex PCR; TCRdb has only the in-frame clones, and not every one. D and trimming come from the DNA, and the V and J calls and clone size come from that table. This table has some 120,000 clones, roughly 17% appearing once. Sequencing was done on a sample of PBMCs. This sequence originates from a female donor in good health and CMV-seropositive. The chain carries TRBV6-5 and TRBJ2-7; a weak D match, TRBD2 (7 bases). The CDR3 DNA reads TGTGCCAGCAGTTACTCGACGGGGGGCGCCCTCTACGAGCAGTACTTC. Protein product: CASSYSTGGALYEQYF.